The sequence of this TCR beta chain was determined in a study of T cells in Graves' hyperthyroidism and ophthalmopathy (dated by TCRdb to between 2017 and 2020). The study in broad terms: Peripheral blood was collected at initial diagnosis, before any treatment. TCR V-J signatures able to tell the groups apart were searched for in a discovery cohort of some 97 patients, of whom about 40 had Graves' ophthalmopathy and 55 to 65 had stable Graves' hyperthyroidism. An independent validation cohort of around 19 hyperthyroidism patients and about 16 patients who later progressed to ophthalmopathy tested prospective prediction of ophthalmopathy. For training and testing, the 100 or so patients in the discovery cohort were randomly divided in a 7:3 ratio. In addition, the study compared T-cell repertoires in thyroid tissue and in blood from six Graves' hyperthyroidism patients. After blood sampling, hyperthyroidism patients were treated with methimazole at a starting dose of 30 mg daily, and ophthalmopathy patients were treated with high-dose intravenous methylprednisolone. TCR Vbeta CDR3 sequencing of 135 peripheral blood samples (under 45 ophthalmopathy, 75 to 85 hyperthyroidism and some 17 progressor patients) is reported in the paper.

This clonotype was counted ten times or more. What this receptor recognizes is not known. One base away there is no much larger clone; base qualities are not given. From a lookup of the germline V gene (reference sequence), CDR1 and CDR2 are GTSNPN and SVGIG. V is cut by 2 bases and J by 5 bases, and the space between the germline ends is 21 bases. The cysteine opens and the phenylalanine closes a CDR3 of 16 amino acids. Left in the record is the CDR3 DNA by itself, 48 bases read in frame from the first base. Hyperthyroidism patients were newly diagnosed, had a disease duration of under 2 months, and were aged 18 to 65 years. The study excluded patients with uncontrolled infections, other autoimmune diseases, pregnancy or lactation. Clinical symptoms, serum thyroxine and TRAb, thyroid ultrasound, and orbital computed tomography formed the basis for the diagnoses. Blood from progressor patients was collected at the time of first diagnosis with hyperthyroidism, before any ophthalmopathy symptoms had appeared. PBMCs were separated from roughly 9.3 ml of fresh peripheral blood using Ficoll-Paque density gradient centrifugation. Progressor patients were first diagnosed with Graves' hyperthyroidism and then developed ophthalmopathy during follow-up. Total RNA was extracted with Trizol reagent, and quality was checked on an Agilent 2100 Bioanalyzer.

On the study overall, not on this receptor specifically: No statistical method was used to set the sample size in advance, and investigators knew the group allocation. Blood samples also contained most of the expanded thyroid clonotypes (frequency above 0.001), which suggests that blood repertoires may reflect thyroid immune responses. A 13 V-J signature model separated ophthalmopathy from stable hyperthyroidism, with 87.88% sensitivity and about 81% specificity in cross-validation and 80%/75% in testing. During validation, the model predicted progression to ophthalmopathy a median of about 6.5 months ahead of onset, with approximately 71% sensitivity and 72.22% specificity.

The TCR beta CDR3 regions were amplified from RNA transcripts. For the first round of RT-PCR on the TCR CDR3, the HTBI primer set was used together with the Qiagen OneStep RT-PCR kit. Libraries were constructed in a second round of multiplex PCR, after which size selection and purification were carried out. Sequencing of the libraries was done on an Illumina HiSeq2000 using paired-end 100 bp reads. Per the authors' processing: Raw data were processed with SOAPnuke, discarding reads with adapters, uncalled bases, mean Phred below 15, or no exact constant-primer or identifier match. COPE v1.2.5 was used to merge high-quality paired reads, and clonotypes were defined as unique nucleotide sequences. MiTCR v1.1 was used to align the clonotypes against IMGT TRBV, TRBD and TRBJ reference segments. The analysis included only V-J combinations with a frequency above 0.0001, which together covered more than 99% of the repertoires. The TCS score was defined as F50 (clonal expansion) divided by E x V (chaos), with BLOSUM62-based TCRdist calculated between CDR3 peptides within each V-J. Welch's t-statistics and random forest reduced 500 to 650 V-J features to roughly 13, which were used in a naive Bayes classifier (R e1071). The public sequencing data were trimmed at Q25 with fastp and processed into clonotypes with MiXCR by TCRdb, which kept only in-frame beta chains. Rows are combined by CDR3 protein, so each entry shows the most common genes and DNA. These V and J calls rely on TCRdb rather than the paper's analysis. This sample is represented by 250,000 to 300,000 distinct CDR3 sequences; about an eighth of them were singletons. The ten most abundant clones make up around 7.9% of the sample.

The sequenced sample was blood. This chain joins TRBV30 to TRBJ2-5, with TRBD2 as a weak D call on 6 bases. This TCR was sampled from a woman aged 25 to 39 with Graves' hyperthyroidism that later progressed to Graves' ophthalmopathy. The DNA is as follows: TGTGCCTGGAGTCACCCGGGGATGCGGGAAAGCGAGACCCAGTACTTC. This is translated as CAWSHPGMRESETQYF.